Sequencing of this T cell receptor beta chain was carried out in a study of cytomegalovirus exposure and HLA in healthy donors. Between the trimmed V and J ends, which lost 4 bases and 5 bases, there was a span of 16 bases. The CDR3 runs 15 residues. In germline, CDR1 is SGHKS, CDR2 YYEKEE (reference sequence). The PCR employed 60 Vbeta primers together with 13 Jbeta primers. TCRdb's table, derived via immunoSEQ multiplex PCR, lists solely in-frame clones and lacks some. The sample records approximately 280,000 clones, roughly 89% being singletons. Study-level findings and limits: Across HLA loci, a later analysis found differing TCR association rates, with DRB1 most and HLA-C fewest. As was reported, the classifier diagnosed cytomegalovirus status with high specificity and sensitivity. In a later analysis, CMV-associated beta chains were mostly HLA-associated, it appeared.

As for this clone: Antigen unknown.

The J gene is TRBJ2-1, the V gene TRBV5-5; D may be TRBD1 (6 bases). The receptor comes from a woman aged 18-29 years in good health and CMV-seronegative. Source material: PBMCs. As DNA, the CDR3 is TGTGCCAGCAGCCCATCCGGGACACCGAACAATGAGCAGTTCTTC. This codes for CASSPSGTPNNEQFF. The full variable domain, in which reference TRBV5-5 and TRBJ2-1 provide the parts outside the CDR3, is DAGVTQSPTHLIKTRGQQVTLRCSPISGHKSVSWYQQVLGQGPQFIFQYYEKEERGRGNFPDRFSARQFPNYSSELNVNALLLGDSALYLCASSPSGTPNNEQFFGPGTRLTVL.